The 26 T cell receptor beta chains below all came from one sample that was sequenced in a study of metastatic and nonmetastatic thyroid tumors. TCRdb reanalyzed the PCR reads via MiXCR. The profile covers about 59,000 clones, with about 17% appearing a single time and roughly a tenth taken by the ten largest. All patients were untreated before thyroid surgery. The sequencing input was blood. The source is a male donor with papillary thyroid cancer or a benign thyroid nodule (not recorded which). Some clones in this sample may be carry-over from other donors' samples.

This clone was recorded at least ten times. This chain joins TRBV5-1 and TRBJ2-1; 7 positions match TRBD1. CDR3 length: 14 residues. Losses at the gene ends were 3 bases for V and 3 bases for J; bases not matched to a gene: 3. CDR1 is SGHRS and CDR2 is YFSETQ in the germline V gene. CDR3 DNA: TGCGCCAGCAGCTGGGGACAGAGCTACAATGAGCAGTTCTTC. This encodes CASSWGQSYNEQFF. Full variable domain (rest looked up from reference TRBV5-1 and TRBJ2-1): KAGVTQTPRYLIKTRGQQVTLSCSPISGHRSVSWYQQTPGQGLQFLFEYFSETQRNKGNFPGRFSGRQFSNSRSEMNVSTLELGDSALYLCASSWGQSYNEQFFGPGTRLTVL.

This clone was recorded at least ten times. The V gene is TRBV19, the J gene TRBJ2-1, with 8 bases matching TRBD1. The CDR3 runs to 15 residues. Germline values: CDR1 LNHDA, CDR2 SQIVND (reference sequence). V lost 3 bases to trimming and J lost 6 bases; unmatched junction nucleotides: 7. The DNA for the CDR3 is TGTGCCAGTAGTATCAGGACAGGGATGAGCAATGAGCAGTTCTTC. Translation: CASSIRTGMSNEQFF.

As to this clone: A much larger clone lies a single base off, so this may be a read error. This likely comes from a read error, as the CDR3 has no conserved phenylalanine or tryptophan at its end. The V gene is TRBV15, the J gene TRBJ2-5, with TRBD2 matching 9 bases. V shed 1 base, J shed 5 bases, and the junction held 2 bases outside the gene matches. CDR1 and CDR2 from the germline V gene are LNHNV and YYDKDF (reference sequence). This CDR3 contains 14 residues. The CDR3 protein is CATSRGLAGETQYL. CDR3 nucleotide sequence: TGTGCCACCAGCAGAGGGCTAGCGGGGGAGACCCAGTACCTC.

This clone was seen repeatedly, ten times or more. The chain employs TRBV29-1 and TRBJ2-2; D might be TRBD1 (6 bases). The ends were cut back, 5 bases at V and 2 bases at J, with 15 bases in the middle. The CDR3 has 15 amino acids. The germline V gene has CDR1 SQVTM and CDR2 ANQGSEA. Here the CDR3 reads CSVQTGRGNTGELFF. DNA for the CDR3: TGCAGCGTTCAAACAGGGCGCGGTAACACCGGGGAGCTGTTTTTT.

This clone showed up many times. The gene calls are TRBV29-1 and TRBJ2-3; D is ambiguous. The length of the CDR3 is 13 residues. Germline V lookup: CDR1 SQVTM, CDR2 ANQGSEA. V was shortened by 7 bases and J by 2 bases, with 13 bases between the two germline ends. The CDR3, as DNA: TGCAGCGCTCAAGGGTCCGCCACAGATACGCAGTATTTT. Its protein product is CSAQGSATDTQYF.

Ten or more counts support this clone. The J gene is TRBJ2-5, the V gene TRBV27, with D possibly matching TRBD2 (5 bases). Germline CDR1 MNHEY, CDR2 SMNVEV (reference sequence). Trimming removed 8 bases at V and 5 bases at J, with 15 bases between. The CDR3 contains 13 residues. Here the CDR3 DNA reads TGTGCCAGCTCCCCGAGGGCGCGGGAGACCCAGTACTTC. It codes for CASSPRARETQYF.

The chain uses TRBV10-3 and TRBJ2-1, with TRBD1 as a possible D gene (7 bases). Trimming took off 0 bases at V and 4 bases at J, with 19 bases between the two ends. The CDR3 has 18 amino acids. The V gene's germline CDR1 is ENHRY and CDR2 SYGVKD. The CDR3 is CAISESRHQGGRYNEQFF. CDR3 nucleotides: TGTGCCATCAGTGAGTCGAGACACCAGGGGGGAAGGTACAATGAGCAGTTCTTC.

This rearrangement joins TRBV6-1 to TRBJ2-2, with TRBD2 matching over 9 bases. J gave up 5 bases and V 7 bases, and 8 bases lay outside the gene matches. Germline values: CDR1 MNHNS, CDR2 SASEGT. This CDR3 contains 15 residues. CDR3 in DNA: TGTGCCAGCACAGAGGGACTAGCCCTAACCGGGGAGCTGTTTTTT. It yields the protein CASTEGLALTGELFF.

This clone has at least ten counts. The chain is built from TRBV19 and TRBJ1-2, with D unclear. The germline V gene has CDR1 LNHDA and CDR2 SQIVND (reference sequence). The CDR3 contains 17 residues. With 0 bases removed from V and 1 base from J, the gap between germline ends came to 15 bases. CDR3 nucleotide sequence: TGTGCCAGTAGTATAGATCTATTCCTACCTGTTAACTATGGCTACACCTTC. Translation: CASSIDLFLPVNYGYTF.

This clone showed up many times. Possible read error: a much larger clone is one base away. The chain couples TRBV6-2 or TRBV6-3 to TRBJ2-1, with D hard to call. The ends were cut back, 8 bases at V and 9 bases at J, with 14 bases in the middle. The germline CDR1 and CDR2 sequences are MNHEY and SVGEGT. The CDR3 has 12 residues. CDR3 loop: CASVPRATEQFF. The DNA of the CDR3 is TGTGCCAGCGTACCAAGGGCGACTGAGCAGTTCTTC.

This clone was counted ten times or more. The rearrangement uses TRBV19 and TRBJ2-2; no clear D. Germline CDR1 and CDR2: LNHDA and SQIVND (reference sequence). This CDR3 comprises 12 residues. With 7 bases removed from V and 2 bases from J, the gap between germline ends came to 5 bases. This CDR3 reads CASKENTGELFF. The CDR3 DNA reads TGTGCCAGTAAGGAAAACACCGGGGAGCTGTTTTTT. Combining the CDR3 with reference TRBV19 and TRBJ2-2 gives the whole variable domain DGGITQSPKYLFRKEGQNVTLSCEQNLNHDAMYWYRQDPGQGLRLIYYSQIVNDFQKGDIAEGYSVSREKKESFPLTVTSAQKNPTAFYLCASKENTGELFFGEGSRLTVL.

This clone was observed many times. The CDR3, as DNA: TGTGCCAGCAGCGCTAGCGGAGGTAACGAGCAGTACGTC. Translating gives CASSASGGNEQYV. The genes are TRBV7-9 and TRBJ2-7, with 7 bases fitting TRBD2. V was clipped by 5 bases and J by 5 bases; unmatched bases: 6. This CDR3 region has 13 residues. The germline V gene has CDR1 SEHNR and CDR2 FQNEAQ (reference sequence).

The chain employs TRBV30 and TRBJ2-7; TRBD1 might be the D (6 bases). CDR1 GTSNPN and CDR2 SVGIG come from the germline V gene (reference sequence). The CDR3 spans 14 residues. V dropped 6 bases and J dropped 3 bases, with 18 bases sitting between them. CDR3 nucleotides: TGTGCCTGTTCTCGGACAGAGAGCATCTACGAGCAGTACTTC. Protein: CACSRTESIYEQYF.

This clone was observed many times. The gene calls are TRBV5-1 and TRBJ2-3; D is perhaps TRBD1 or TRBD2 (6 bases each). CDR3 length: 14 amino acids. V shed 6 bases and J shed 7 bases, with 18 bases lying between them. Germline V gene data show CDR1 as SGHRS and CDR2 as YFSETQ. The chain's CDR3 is CASTGLGGTNTQYF. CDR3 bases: TGCGCCAGCACGGGCCTGGGCGGGACAAATACGCAGTATTTT. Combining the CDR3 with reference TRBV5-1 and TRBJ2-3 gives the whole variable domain KAGVTQTPRYLIKTRGQQVTLSCSPISGHRSVSWYQQTPGQGLQFLFEYFSETQRNKGNFPGRFSGRQFSNSRSEMNVSTLELGDSALYLCASTGLGGTNTQYFGPGTRLTVL.

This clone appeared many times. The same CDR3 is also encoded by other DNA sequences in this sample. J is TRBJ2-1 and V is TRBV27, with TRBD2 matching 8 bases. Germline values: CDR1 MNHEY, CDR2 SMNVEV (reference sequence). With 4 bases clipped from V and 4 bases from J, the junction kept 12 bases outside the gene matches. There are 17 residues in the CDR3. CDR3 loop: CASSWSSGGPPYNEQFF. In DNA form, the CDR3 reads TGTGCCAGCAGTTGGTCCAGCGGGGGACCCCCTTACAATGAGCAGTTCTTC.

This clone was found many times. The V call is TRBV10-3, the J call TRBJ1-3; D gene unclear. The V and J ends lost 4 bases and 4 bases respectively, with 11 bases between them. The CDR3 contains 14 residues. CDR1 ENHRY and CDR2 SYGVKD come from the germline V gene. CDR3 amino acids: CAISVGLGGNTIYF. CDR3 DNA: TGTGCCATCAGTGTTGGACTCGGCGGAAACACCATATATTTT.

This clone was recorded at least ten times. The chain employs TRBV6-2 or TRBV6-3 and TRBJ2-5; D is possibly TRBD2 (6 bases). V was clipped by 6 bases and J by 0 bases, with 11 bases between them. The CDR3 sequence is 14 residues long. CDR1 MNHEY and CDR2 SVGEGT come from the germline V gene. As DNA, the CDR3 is TGTGCCAGCAGGCGCCGGGGGTACCAAGAGACCCAGTACTTC. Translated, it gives CASRRRGYQETQYF.

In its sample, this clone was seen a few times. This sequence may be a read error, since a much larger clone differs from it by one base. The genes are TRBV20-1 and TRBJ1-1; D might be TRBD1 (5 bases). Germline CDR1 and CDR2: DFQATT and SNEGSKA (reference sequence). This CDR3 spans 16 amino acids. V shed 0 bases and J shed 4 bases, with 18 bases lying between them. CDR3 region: CSAREFCGGASTEAFF. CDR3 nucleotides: TGCAGTGCTAGAGAATTTTGCGGAGGGGCGAGCACTGAAGCTTTCTTT.

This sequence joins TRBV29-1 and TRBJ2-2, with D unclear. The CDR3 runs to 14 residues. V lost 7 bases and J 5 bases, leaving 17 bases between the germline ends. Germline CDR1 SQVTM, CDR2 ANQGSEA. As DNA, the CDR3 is TGCAGCGCGGTCAGTGACCCTGGAACCGGGGAGCTGTTTTTT. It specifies CSAVSDPGTGELFF.

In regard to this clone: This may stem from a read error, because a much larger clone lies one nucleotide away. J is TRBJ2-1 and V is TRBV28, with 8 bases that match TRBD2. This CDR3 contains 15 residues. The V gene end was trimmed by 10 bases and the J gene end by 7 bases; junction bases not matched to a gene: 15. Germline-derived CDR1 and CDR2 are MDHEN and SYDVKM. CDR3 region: CAINPGAGAFNEQFF. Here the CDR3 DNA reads TGTGCCATCAACCCGGGAGCGGGAGCTTTTAATGAGCAGTTCTTC.

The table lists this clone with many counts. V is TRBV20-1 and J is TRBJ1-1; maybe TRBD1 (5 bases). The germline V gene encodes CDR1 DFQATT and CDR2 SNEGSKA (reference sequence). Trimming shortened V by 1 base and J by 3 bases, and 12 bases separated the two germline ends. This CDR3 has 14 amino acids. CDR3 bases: TGCAGTGCTAGAGGGCCCGGGGCTGACACTGAAGCTTTCTTT. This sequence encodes CSARGPGADTEAFF.

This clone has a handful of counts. The CDR3 sequence: CSVGEVIGAGANVLTF. CDR3 in DNA: TGCAGCGTTGGGGAAGTCATCGGGGCTGGGGCCAACGTCCTGACTTTC. This sequence joins TRBV29-1 and TRBJ2-6, with D maybe TRBD2 (5 bases). The length of the CDR3 is 16 residues. The V end lost 4 bases, the J end lost 2 bases, and 15 bases lay between the germline ends. CDR1 and CDR2 (germline): SQVTM, ANQGSEA.

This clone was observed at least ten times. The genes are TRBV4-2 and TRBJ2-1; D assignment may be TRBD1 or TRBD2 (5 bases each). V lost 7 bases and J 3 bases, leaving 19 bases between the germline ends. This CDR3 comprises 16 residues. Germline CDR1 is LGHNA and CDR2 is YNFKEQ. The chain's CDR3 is CASTPPGLSFYNEQFF. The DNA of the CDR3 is TGTGCCAGCACCCCCCCGGGGCTGAGCTTCTACAATGAGCAGTTCTTC.

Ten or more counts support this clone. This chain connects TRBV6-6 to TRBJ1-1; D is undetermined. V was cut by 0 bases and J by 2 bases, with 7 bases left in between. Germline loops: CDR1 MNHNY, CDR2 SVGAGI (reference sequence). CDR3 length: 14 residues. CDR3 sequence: CASSYSAGNTEAFF. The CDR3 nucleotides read TGTGCCAGCAGTTACTCGGCAGGCAACACTGAAGCTTTCTTT.

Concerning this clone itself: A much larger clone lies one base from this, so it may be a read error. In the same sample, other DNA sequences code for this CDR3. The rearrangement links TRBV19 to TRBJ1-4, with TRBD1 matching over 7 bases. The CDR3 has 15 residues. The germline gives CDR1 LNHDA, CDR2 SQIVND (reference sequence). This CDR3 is CASSIGDRVGEKLFF. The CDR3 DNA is TGTGCCAGTAGCATCGGGGACAGAGTCGGGGAAAAACTGTTCTTT.

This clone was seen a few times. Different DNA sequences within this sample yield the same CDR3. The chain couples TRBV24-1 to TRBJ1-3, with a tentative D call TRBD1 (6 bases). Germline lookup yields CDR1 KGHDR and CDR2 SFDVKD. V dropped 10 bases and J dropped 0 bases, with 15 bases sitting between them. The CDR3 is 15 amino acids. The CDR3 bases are TGTGCCACAAGGGGACACAGGGACTCTGGAAACACCATATATTTT. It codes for CATRGHRDSGNTIYF.